This T cell receptor beta chain was sequenced during a study of T cells after yellow fever vaccination. At least ten counts were recorded for this clonotype. Template switching with 5'RACE generated the TCR cDNA and added a universal primer site and UMIs. TCRdb reprocessed the 5' RACE reads with MiXCR, giving one entry per CDR3 protein. The sample includes hundreds of thousands of distinct CDR3 sequences, roughly 8.4% of them seen just once. The CDR3 covers 11 residues. Germline CDR1 reads MNHEY; CDR2 reads SVGAGI. The V end was cut by 6 bases, the J end by 7 bases, with 9 bases between. The TCR was taken from a man between 18 and 35 years old who received the YFV17D yellow fever vaccine. This chain joins TRBV6-5 and TRBJ1-1; D gene uncertain. The sequencing here drew on PBMCs, taken approximately 40 days after the first yellow fever vaccination. CDR3 DNA: TGTGCCAGCAGCGGAGGGATTGAAGCTTTCTTT. Amino acids: CASSGGIEAFF.